Listed below are T cell receptor beta chains from one sample, sequenced in a study of post-analysis software for immune sequencing data. TCRdb fed the PCR reads into MiXCR, producing one record per CDR3 protein. This sample has 750,000 to 950,000 distinct CDR3 sequences, with around 50% found just once. Sequenced material: blood. These receptors came from a girl aged 5-17 years with multiple sclerosis. The CDR3 runs from the conserved cysteine through the conserved F or W. Fields, in order: D gene, V gene, J gene, clone size, CDR3 protein, CDR3 DNA. D genes are given only for firm matches. Size tells how often a clone was seen (once, few, many) or the class of an expanded clone, and some rows leave it out.

d_gene: .
v_gene: TRBV6-5
j_gene: TRBJ2-7
abundance: once
CDR3aa: CASRKGYGTYEQYF
CDR3nt: TGTGCCAGCAGGAAAGGGTACGGAACCTACGAGCAGTACTTC

d_gene: .
v_gene: TRBV4-1
j_gene: TRBJ2-7
abundance: few
CDR3aa: CASSQALTSGSYEQYF
CDR3nt: TGCGCCAGCAGCCAAGCTCTGACAAGCGGATCCTACGAGCAGTACTTC

d_gene: TRBD1
v_gene: TRBV7-8
j_gene: TRBJ1-1
abundance: few
CDR3aa: CASSPDRAMSTEAFF
CDR3nt: TGTGCCAGCAGCCCCGACAGGGCGATGAGCACTGAAGCTTTCTTT

d_gene: .
v_gene: TRBV5-1
j_gene: TRBJ1-5
abundance: .
CDR3aa: CASSVTGRDQPQHF
CDR3nt: TGCGCCAGCAGCGTCACAGGGAGGGATCAGCCCCAGCATTTT

d_gene: .
v_gene: TRBV11-2
j_gene: TRBJ2-1
abundance: few
CDR3aa: CASSLSSGYEQFF
CDR3nt: TGTGCCAGCAGCTTATCATCGGGGTATGAGCAGTTCTTC

d_gene: .
v_gene: TRBV20-1
j_gene: TRBJ2-7
abundance: .
CDR3aa: CSARRGVYEQYF
CDR3nt: TGCAGTGCTAGAAGGGGGGTCTACGAGCAGTACTTC

d_gene: .
v_gene: TRBV7-2
j_gene: TRBJ1-2
abundance: few
CDR3aa: CASSFQPGTTYGYTF
CDR3nt: TGTGCCAGCAGCTTTCAGCCCGGGACAACATATGGCTACACCTTC

d_gene: TRBD2
v_gene: TRBV4-1
j_gene: TRBJ2-5
abundance: .
CDR3aa: CASSQTVAGQETQYF
CDR3nt: TGCGCCAGCAGCCAAACCGTAGCGGGGCAAGAGACCCAGTACTTC

d_gene: TRBD2
v_gene: TRBV27
j_gene: TRBJ2-7
abundance: .
CDR3aa: CASSTPGTMYEQYF
CDR3nt: TGTGCCAGCAGCACGCCAGGGACTATGTACGAGCAGTACTTC

d_gene: .
v_gene: TRBV2
j_gene: TRBJ2-5
abundance: .
CDR3aa: CASMQEATQYF
CDR3nt: TGTGCCAGCATGCAGGAGGCGACCCAGTACTTC

d_gene: TRBD2
v_gene: TRBV20-1
j_gene: TRBJ2-3
abundance: once
CDR3aa: CSARPWRGSIADTQYF
CDR3nt: TGCAGTGCTAGACCCTGGCGGGGGAGTATCGCAGATACGCAGTATTTT

d_gene: .
v_gene: TRBV12-3/TRBV12-4
j_gene: TRBJ2-1
abundance: .
CDR3aa: CASSLSDGLVGEQFF
CDR3nt: TGTGCCAGCAGTTTATCCGATGGCCTAGTGGGTGAGCAGTTCTTC

d_gene: .
v_gene: TRBV7-2
j_gene: TRBJ2-3
abundance: few
CDR3aa: CASSLDNTQYF
CDR3nt: TGCGCCAGCAGCTTAGACAATACGCAGTATTTT

d_gene: .
v_gene: TRBV7-6
j_gene: TRBJ1-4
abundance: .
CDR3aa: CASSSLNEKLFF
CDR3nt: TGTGCCAGCAGCTCCCTTAATGAAAAACTGTTTTTT

d_gene: .
v_gene: TRBV12-3/TRBV12-4
j_gene: TRBJ1-2
abundance: .
CDR3aa: CASRPSTGRGYTF
CDR3nt: TGTGCCAGCAGGCCCTCCACTGGCCGGGGCTACACCTTC

d_gene: .
v_gene: TRBV7-2
j_gene: TRBJ2-2
abundance: .
CDR3aa: CASSFLPRGAPGELFF
CDR3nt: TGTGCCAGCAGCTTCCTACCAAGAGGGGCCCCCGGGGAGCTGTTTTTT

d_gene: TRBD1
v_gene: TRBV2
j_gene: TRBJ2-5
abundance: .
CDR3aa: CASRATGTGQETQYF
CDR3nt: TGTGCCAGCAGAGCAACCGGGACAGGCCAAGAGACCCAGTACTTC

d_gene: TRBD2
v_gene: TRBV7-9
j_gene: TRBJ2-1
abundance: .
CDR3aa: CASSPGGLAGTTYNEQFF
CDR3nt: TGTGCCAGCAGCCCGGGTGGACTAGCGGGAACAACCTACAATGAGCAGTTCTTC

d_gene: .
v_gene: TRBV15
j_gene: TRBJ2-7
abundance: .
CDR3aa: CATSRDGMEQYF
CDR3nt: TGTGCCACCAGCAGAGATGGAATGGAGCAGTACTTC

d_gene: .
v_gene: TRBV27
j_gene: TRBJ2-5
abundance: few
CDR3aa: CASRGGRGTETQYF
CDR3nt: TGTGCCAGCAGGGGGGGACGAGGGACGGAGACCCAGTACTTC

d_gene: TRBD2
v_gene: TRBV29-1
j_gene: TRBJ2-4
abundance: .
CDR3aa: CSVAPIQISGRAKNIQYF
CDR3nt: TGCAGCGTTGCCCCCATACAGATTAGCGGGAGGGCCAAAAACATTCAGTACTTC

d_gene: .
v_gene: TRBV4-2
j_gene: TRBJ2-5
abundance: few
CDR3aa: CASSRRQTEETQYF
CDR3nt: TGTGCCAGCAGCCGTAGACAGACTGAAGAGACCCAGTACTTC

d_gene: .
v_gene: TRBV10-3
j_gene: TRBJ1-5
abundance: .
CDR3aa: CAISEPSAQPQHF
CDR3nt: TGTGCCATCAGTGAGCCCAGTGCCCAGCCCCAGCATTTT

d_gene: .
v_gene: TRBV7-3
j_gene: TRBJ1-1
abundance: few
CDR3aa: CASSLGGGGTEAFF
CDR3nt: TGTGCCAGCAGTTTAGGAGGGGGAGGCACTGAAGCTTTCTTT

d_gene: .
v_gene: TRBV20-1
j_gene: TRBJ2-3
abundance: .
CDR3aa: CSAKRKRITDTQYF
CDR3nt: TGCAGTGCTAAACGAAAGCGAATCACAGATACGCAGTATTTT

d_gene: TRBD2
v_gene: TRBV20-1
j_gene: TRBJ2-7
abundance: .
CDR3aa: CSARDGLAGVREQYF
CDR3nt: TGCAGTGCTAGAGATGGACTAGCGGGAGTTCGCGAGCAGTACTTC

d_gene: TRBD1
v_gene: TRBV12-3/TRBV12-4
j_gene: TRBJ2-1
abundance: .
CDR3aa: CASSLRDRVANEQFF
CDR3nt: TGTGCCAGCAGTCTCCGGGACAGGGTCGCCAATGAGCAGTTCTTC

d_gene: .
v_gene: TRBV20-1
j_gene: TRBJ2-7
abundance: .
CDR3aa: CSARFGGSYEQYF
CDR3nt: TGCAGTGCTAGGTTTGGGGGCTCCTACGAGCAGTACTTC

d_gene: .
v_gene: TRBV5-1
j_gene: TRBJ1-1
abundance: few
CDR3aa: CASSWGAGHTEAFF
CDR3nt: TGCGCCAGCAGCTGGGGGGCGGGGCACACTGAAGCTTTCTTT

d_gene: .
v_gene: TRBV29-1
j_gene: TRBJ1-1
abundance: .
CDR3aa: CSVAGYNTEAFF
CDR3nt: TGCAGCGTTGCCGGCTACAACACTGAAGCTTTCTTT

d_gene: TRBD1
v_gene: TRBV6-2/TRBV6-3
j_gene: TRBJ2-7
abundance: .
CDR3aa: CASSPRQGANYEQYF
CDR3nt: TGTGCCAGCAGTCCCCGACAGGGGGCGAACTACGAGCAGTACTTC

d_gene: .
v_gene: TRBV20-1
j_gene: TRBJ2-5
abundance: .
CDR3aa: CSRTGLEDQETQYF
CDR3nt: TGCAGTCGAACGGGACTTGAAGACCAAGAGACCCAGTACTTC

d_gene: .
v_gene: TRBV7-2
j_gene: TRBJ1-1
abundance: .
CDR3aa: CASSLALPGLFEAFF
CDR3nt: TGTGCCAGCAGCTTAGCTCTCCCCGGGCTTTTTGAAGCTTTCTTT

d_gene: .
v_gene: TRBV20-1
j_gene: TRBJ2-5
abundance: few
CDR3aa: CSVRSPFRSNQETQYF
CDR3nt: TGCAGTGTTAGGTCTCCGTTCAGATCGAACCAAGAGACCCAGTACTTC

d_gene: .
v_gene: TRBV6-5
j_gene: TRBJ2-7
abundance: few
CDR3aa: CASSHRGSGSYEQYF
CDR3nt: TGTGCCAGCAGCCACCGGGGTAGCGGCTCCTACGAGCAGTACTTC

d_gene: TRBD2
v_gene: TRBV29-1
j_gene: TRBJ2-3
abundance: .
CDR3aa: CSVWASGETDTQYF
CDR3nt: TGCAGCGTATGGGCTAGCGGGGAAACAGATACGCAGTATTTT

d_gene: TRBD1
v_gene: TRBV6-1
j_gene: TRBJ1-1
abundance: .
CDR3aa: CASSELDRRGAFF
CDR3nt: TGTGCCAGCAGTGAGCTGGACAGGAGGGGAGCTTTCTTT

d_gene: .
v_gene: TRBV6-1
j_gene: TRBJ1-1
abundance: .
CDR3aa: CASSGGSLNTEAFF
CDR3nt: TGTGCCAGCAGTGGTGGCAGCTTGAACACTGAAGCTTTCTTT

d_gene: .
v_gene: TRBV15
j_gene: TRBJ1-4
abundance: .
CDR3aa: CATSRDRDRPNEKLFF
CDR3nt: TGTGCCACCAGCAGAGATCGAGACAGGCCCAATGAAAAACTGTTTTTT

d_gene: TRBD2
v_gene: TRBV9
j_gene: TRBJ2-1
abundance: few
CDR3aa: CASSTNYPSGGPVNEQFF
CDR3nt: TGTGCCAGCAGCACCAACTATCCTAGCGGGGGGCCCGTCAATGAGCAGTTCTTC

d_gene: .
v_gene: TRBV7-2
j_gene: TRBJ2-7
abundance: few
CDR3aa: CASSFFYEQYF
CDR3nt: TGTGCCAGCAGTTTCTTCTACGAGCAGTACTTC

d_gene: .
v_gene: TRBV10-3
j_gene: TRBJ2-3
abundance: .
CDR3aa: CAISDRSADTQYF
CDR3nt: TGTGCCATCAGTGACAGAAGCGCAGATACGCAGTATTTT